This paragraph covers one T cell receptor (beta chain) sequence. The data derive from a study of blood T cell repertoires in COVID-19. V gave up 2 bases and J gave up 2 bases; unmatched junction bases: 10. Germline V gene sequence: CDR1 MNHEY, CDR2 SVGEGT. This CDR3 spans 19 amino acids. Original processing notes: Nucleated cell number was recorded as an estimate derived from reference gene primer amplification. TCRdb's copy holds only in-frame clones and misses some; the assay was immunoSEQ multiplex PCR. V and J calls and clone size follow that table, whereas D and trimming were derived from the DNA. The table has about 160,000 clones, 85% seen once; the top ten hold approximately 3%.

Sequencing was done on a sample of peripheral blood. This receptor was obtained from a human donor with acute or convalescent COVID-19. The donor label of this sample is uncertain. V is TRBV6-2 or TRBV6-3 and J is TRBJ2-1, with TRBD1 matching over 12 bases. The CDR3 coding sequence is TGTGCCAGCAGTTACAAGGGACAGGGGGCTATCTCAACCTACAATGAGCAGTTCTTC. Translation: CASSYKGQGAISTYNEQFF.